The 2 T cell receptor beta chains in this list originate from one sample, sequenced in a study of blood T cell dynamics during melanoma immunotherapy. As for time point: pre-treatment baseline. Assay used: immunoSEQ multiplex PCR; TCRdb lists only in-frame clones, some missing. The data hold fewer than 11,000 clones, with approximately 90% observed a single time. Sample: blood, taken from a patient treated with checkpoint blockade. These receptors came from a human donor with melanoma.

V and J are TRBV19 and TRBJ2-5, with 7 bases fitting TRBD1. Germline lookup yields CDR1 LNHDA and CDR2 SQIVND (reference sequence). Unmatched junction bases numbered 11, after V lost 5 bases and J lost 5 bases. CDR3 length: 15 amino acids. The DNA of the CDR3 is TGTGCCAGTAGTCACAGGGAAACAGGGGTGGAGACCCAGTACTTC. Translation: CASSHRETGVETQYF. Supplemented by reference TRBV19 and TRBJ2-5, the full variable domain reads DGGITQSPKYLFRKEGQNVTLSCEQNLNHDAMYWYRQDPGQGLRLIYYSQIVNDFQKGDIAEGYSVSREKKESFPLTVTSAQKNPTAFYLCASSHRETGVETQYFGPGTRLLVL.

CDR3 bases: TGCGCCAGCAGCCCGGGCCTTGCAGATACGCAGTATTTT. This gives the protein CASSPGLADTQYF. V and J are TRBV4-3 and TRBJ2-3, with D hard to call. Per the germline V gene, CDR1 is LGHNA and CDR2 is YSLEER. This CDR3 has 13 amino acids. V lost 4 bases and J 4 bases, leaving 9 bases between the germline ends.